The sample holds a few counts of the clone carrying this TCR beta chain. Its antigen is undetermined. While the first cohort had around 700 subjects, the donors belonged to the separate validation cohort of 120 subjects. These data originate in a study of cytomegalovirus exposure and HLA in healthy donors. Study-level results: It was fewer than 200 TCR beta chains that were listed as cytomegalovirus-associated.

Data came from immunoSEQ multiplex PCR; TCRdb stores just in-frame clones and leaves some out. Here the sample spans some 120,000 clones, 75% to 90% being singletons. V shed 5 bases and J shed 7 bases, with 27 bases lying between them. The CDR3 loop spans 17 amino acids. Germline V gene sequence: CDR1 SQVTM, CDR2 ANQGSEA. Sequenced material: PBMCs. The sequence came from a woman aged 18-35 years in good health and CMV-seronegative. The chain has TRBV29-1 and TRBJ2-1, with D possibly matching TRBD1 (5 bases). As DNA, the CDR3 is TGCAGCGTTTTCGGAATCATGGGGCGCCGAGCAGGAAATGAGCAGTTCTTC. Amino acids: CSVFGIMGRRAGNEQFF.